One sample yielded the 7 T cell receptor beta chains listed below, sequenced in a study of blood T cell repertoires in COVID-19. Libraries were prepared by immunoSEQ multiplex PCR; TCRdb keeps only in-frame clonotypes and omits some of them. The top ten clones hold over 7% of a sample with 150,000 to 200,000 clones, approximately 86% of them seen once. Sample: peripheral blood. The receptors stem from a man in his forties or fifties with active or convalescent COVID-19.

The table lists this clone with a few counts. The CDR3 reads CASSELVTDTQYF. The CDR3 DNA is TGTGCCAGCTCCGAACTAGTTACAGATACGCAGTATTTT. The chain employs TRBV7-6 and TRBJ2-3, with D possibly TRBD2 on 5 matching bases. Germline V gene sequence: CDR1 SGHVS, CDR2 FNYEAQ. Deletions cut 8 bases from V and 3 bases from J, with 12 bases between. The CDR3 loop spans 13 amino acids.

This chain uses TRBV3-1 (or the pseudogene TRBV3-2) with TRBJ2-1; 11 nucleotides align to TRBD2. V gave up 4 bases and J gave up 5 bases; unmatched junction bases: 16. The CDR3 is 19 residues long. Per germline, CDR1 LGHDT and CDR2 YNNKEL (reference sequence). CDR3 in DNA: TGTGCCAGCAGCCTCTTTAGCGGGAGGGCCCTTTCAAGCAACAATGAGCAGTTCTTC. Translated: CASSLFSGRALSSNNEQFF.

The V call is TRBV30, the J call TRBJ1-1, with 7 bases fitting TRBD1. Trimming cost V 6 bases and J 1 base; bases outside gene matches: 5. Germline-derived CDR1 and CDR2 are GTSNPN and SVGIG (reference sequence). The CDR3 loop spans 13 amino acids. The CDR3 sequence: CACKTGSNTEAFF. The DNA of the CDR3 is TGTGCCTGCAAGACAGGGTCGAACACTGAAGCTTTCTTT.

V gene TRBV6-5 combines with J gene TRBJ1-3, with a tentative D call TRBD1 (6 bases). The CDR3 loop spans 14 amino acids. CDR1 and CDR2 (germline): MNHEY, SVGAGI. The V end lost 7 bases, the J end lost 2 bases, and 12 bases lay between the germline ends. CDR3 amino acids: CASTPPGAGNTIYF. The DNA of the CDR3 is TGTGCCAGCACGCCTCCAGGGGCTGGAAACACCATATATTTT.

The chain has TRBV6-1 and TRBJ1-4; D remains ambiguous. Trimming shortened V by 2 bases and J by 8 bases, and 9 bases separated the two germline ends. Germline assignment: CDR1 MNHNS and CDR2 SASEGT. The CDR3 is 13 residues long. CDR3 residues: CASSESGSEKLFF. CDR3 in DNA: TGTGCCAGCAGTGAAAGCGGCTCCGAAAAACTGTTTTTT.

This clone was detected once. CDR3 region: CASSDPDRARDTQYF. Here the CDR3 DNA reads TGTGCCAGCAGCGACCCGGACAGGGCAAGAGATACGCAGTATTTT. The chain is built from TRBV5-5 and TRBJ2-3, with 8 positions matching TRBD1. Per the germline V gene, CDR1 is SGHKS and CDR2 is YYEKEE (reference sequence). This CDR3 contains 15 residues. Trimming removed 4 bases from V and 5 bases from J; junction bases left unmatched: 9. Full variable domain (remainder filled in from reference TRBV5-5 and TRBJ2-3): DAGVTQSPTHLIKTRGQQVTLRCSPISGHKSVSWYQQVLGQGPQFIFQYYEKEERGRGNFPDRFSARQFPNYSSELNVNALLLGDSALYLCASSDPDRARDTQYFGPGTRLTVL.

The chain is built from TRBV18 and TRBJ1-1; no reliable D call. This CDR3 has 12 amino acids. Germline CDR1 KGHSH, CDR2 LQKENI. V was shortened by 4 bases and J by 7 bases, with 10 bases between the two germline ends. The CDR3 protein is CASSHGESEAFF. The CDR3 DNA sequence: TGTGCCAGCTCACATGGGGAGAGTGAAGCTTTCTTT. The variable domain in full, with the rest retrieved from reference TRBV18 and TRBJ1-1, is NAGVMQNPRHLVRRRGQEARLRCSPMKGHSHVYWYRQLPEEGLKFMVYLQKENIIDESGMPKERFSAEFPKEGPSILRIQQVVRGDSAAYFCASSHGESEAFFGQGTRLTVV.